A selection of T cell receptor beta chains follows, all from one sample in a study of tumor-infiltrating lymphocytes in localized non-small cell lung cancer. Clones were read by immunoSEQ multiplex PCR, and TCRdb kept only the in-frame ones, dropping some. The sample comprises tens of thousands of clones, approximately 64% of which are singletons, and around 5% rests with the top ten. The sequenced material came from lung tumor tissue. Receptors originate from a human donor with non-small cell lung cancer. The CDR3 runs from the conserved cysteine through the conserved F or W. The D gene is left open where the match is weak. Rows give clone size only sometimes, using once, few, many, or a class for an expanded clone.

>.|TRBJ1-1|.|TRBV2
CASSPSGDRATEAFF
TGTGCCAGCAGCCCGTCTGGGGACCGCGCCACTGAAGCTTTCTTT
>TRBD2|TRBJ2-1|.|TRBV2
CASNPLTSGSYNEQFF
TGTGCCAGCAACCCCCTGACTAGCGGCTCCTACAATGAGCAGTTCTTC
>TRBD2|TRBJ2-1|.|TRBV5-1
CASSLETSGYNEQFF
TGCGCCAGCAGCTTGGAGACTAGCGGTTACAATGAGCAGTTCTTC
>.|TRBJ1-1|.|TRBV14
CASSLQGFGTEAFF
TGTGCCAGCAGCCTGCAGGGGTTTGGAACTGAAGCTTTCTTT
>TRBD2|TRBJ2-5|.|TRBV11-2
CASSLGLAEETQYF
TGTGCCAGCAGCTTAGGGCTAGCGGAAGAGACCCAGTACTTC
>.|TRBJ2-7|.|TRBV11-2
CASSGDSGDEQYF
TGTGCCAGCTCGGGGGACTCAGGGGACGAGCAGTACTTC
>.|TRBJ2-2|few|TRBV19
CASSIVQTGELFF
TGTGCCAGTAGTATAGTCCAAACCGGGGAGCTGTTTTTT
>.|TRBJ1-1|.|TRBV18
CASSPDSRRVNTEAFF
TGTGCCAGCTCACCCGATAGTCGCAGAGTGAACACTGAAGCTTTCTTT
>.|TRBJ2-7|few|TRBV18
CASPPRVGHEQYF
TGTGCCAGCCCCCCCCGTGTGGGGCACGAGCAGTACTTC
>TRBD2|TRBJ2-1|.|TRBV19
CASTRGGEYYNEQFF
TGTGCCAGTACCCGTGGGGGGGAATACTACAATGAGCAGTTCTTC
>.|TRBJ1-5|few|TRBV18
CASSPRVGMVNQPQHF
TGTGCCAGCTCACCCAGGGTTGGTATGGTTAATCAGCCCCAGCATTTT
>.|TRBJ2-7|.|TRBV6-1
CASTVFQGAGYEQYF
TGTGCCAGTACCGTGTTTCAGGGAGCCGGGTACGAGCAGTACTTC
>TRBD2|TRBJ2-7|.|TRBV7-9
CASSSGTSGRASGDEQYF
TGTGCCAGCAGCTCCGGGACTAGCGGGAGGGCAAGTGGGGACGAGCAGTACTTC
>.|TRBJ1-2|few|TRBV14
CASSQDESYGYTF
TGTGCCAGCAGCCAAGACGAATCCTATGGCTACACCTTC
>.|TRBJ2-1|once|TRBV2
CASSYGTYNEQFF
TGTGCCAGCAGCTATGGGACCTACAATGAGCAGTTCTTC
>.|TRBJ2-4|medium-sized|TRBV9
CASSVGGRPKNIQYF
TGTGCCAGCAGCGTAGGGGGCAGACCGAAAAACATTCAGTACTTC
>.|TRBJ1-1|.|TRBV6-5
CASSKGGEAFF
TGTGCCAGCAGTAAAGGGGGAGAAGCTTTCTTT
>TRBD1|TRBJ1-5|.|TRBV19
CASSWGQGTLSNQPQHF
TGTGCCAGTAGTTGGGGACAGGGGACCCTTAGCAATCAGCCCCAGCATTTT
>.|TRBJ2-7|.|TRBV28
CASSFSGSSSYEQYF
TGTGCCAGCAGTTTTTCGGGTTCAAGTTCCTACGAGCAGTACTTC
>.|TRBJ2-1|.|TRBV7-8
CASSLEAALGGYNEQFF
TGTGCCAGCAGCTTAGAGGCGGCGTTGGGGGGTTACAATGAGCAGTTCTTC
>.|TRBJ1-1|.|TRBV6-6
CASSTQNTEAFF
TGTGCCAGCAGTACCCAGAACACTGAAGCTTTCTTT
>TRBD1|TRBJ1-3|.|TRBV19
CASISGPQGAGNTIYF
TGTGCCAGTATTTCAGGCCCACAGGGGGCTGGAAACACCATATATTTT
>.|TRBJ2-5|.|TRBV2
CASREETQYF
TGTGCCAGCCGAGAAGAGACCCAGTACTTC
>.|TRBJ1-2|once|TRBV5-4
CASSLAVPKAYTF
TGTGCCAGCAGCTTGGCCGTACCGAAGGCGTACACCTTC
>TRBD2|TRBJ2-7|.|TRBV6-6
CASSNPSGSYEQYF
TGTGCCAGCAGCAACCCTAGCGGGAGTTACGAGCAGTACTTC
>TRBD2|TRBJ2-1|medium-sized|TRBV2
CASSEGGGVYGNEQFF
TGTGCCAGCAGTGAGGGGGGGGGAGTGTATGGCAATGAGCAGTTCTTC
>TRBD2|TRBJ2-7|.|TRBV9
CASSVDLSGSLVDEQYF
TGTGCCAGCAGCGTAGATCTTAGCGGGAGCCTGGTCGACGAGCAGTACTTC
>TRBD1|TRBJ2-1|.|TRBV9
CASSDGQGAHRDEQFF
TGTGCCAGCAGCGATGGACAGGGGGCGCATAGGGATGAGCAGTTCTTC
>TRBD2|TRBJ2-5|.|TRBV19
CASSGVAGGQETQYF
TGTGCCAGTAGTGGGGTAGCGGGAGGGCAAGAGACCCAGTACTTC
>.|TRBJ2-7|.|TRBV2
CASSRDFYEQYF
TGTGCCAGCAGCCGGGACTTCTACGAGCAGTACTTC
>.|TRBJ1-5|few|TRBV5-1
CASSTAGNQPQHF
TGCGCCAGCAGCACCGCAGGGAATCAGCCCCAGCATTTT
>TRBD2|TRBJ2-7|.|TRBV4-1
CASSQDLYSGRINEQYF
TGCGCCAGCAGCCAAGATCTTTATAGCGGGAGGATCAACGAGCAGTACTTC
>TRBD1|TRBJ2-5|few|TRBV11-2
CASSLDRDRSQETQYF
TGTGCCAGCAGCTTAGATCGGGACAGGAGCCAAGAGACCCAGTACTTC
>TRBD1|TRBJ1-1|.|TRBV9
CASSVSGQGDTEAFF
TGTGCCAGCAGCGTCAGCGGGCAGGGGGACACTGAAGCTTTCTTT
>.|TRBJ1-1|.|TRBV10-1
CASSHRDGQEAFF
TGCGCCAGCTCACACCGGGACGGCCAAGAAGCTTTCTTT
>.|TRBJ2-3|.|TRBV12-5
CASGPEADTQYF
TGTGCTAGTGGTCCGGAAGCAGATACGCAGTATTTT
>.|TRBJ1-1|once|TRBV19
CASSIVAGQTEAFF
TGTGCCAGTAGTATAGTGGCAGGGCAAACTGAAGCTTTCTTT
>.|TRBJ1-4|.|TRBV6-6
CASSYPGGNTNEKLFF
TGTGCCAGCAGTTACCCAGGAGGGAATACTAATGAAAAACTGTTTTTT
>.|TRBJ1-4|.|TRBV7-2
CASSLEGGSGEKLFF
TGTGCCAGCAGTCTAGAAGGGGGGAGTGGAGAAAAACTGTTTTTT
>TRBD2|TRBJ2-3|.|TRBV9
CASSANSDSGRGVTDTQYF
TGTGCCAGCAGCGCTAACAGCGATAGCGGGAGAGGGGTCACAGATACGCAGTATTTT
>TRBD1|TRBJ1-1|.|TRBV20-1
CSDSRGTEAFF
TGCAGTGACTCCAGGGGGACTGAAGCTTTCTTT
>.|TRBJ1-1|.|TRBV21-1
CASSKGPGENTEAFF
TGTGCCAGCAGCAAAGGGCCCGGGGAGAACACTGAAGCTTTCTTT
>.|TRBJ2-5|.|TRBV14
CASSRELETQYF
TGTGCCAGCAGCCGAGAACTAGAGACCCAGTACTTC
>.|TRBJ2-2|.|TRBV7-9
CASRTGQNTGELFF
TGTGCCAGCAGAACGGGACAGAACACCGGGGAGCTGTTTTTT
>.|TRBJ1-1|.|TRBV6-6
CASSPTDGRMNTEAFF
TGTGCCAGCAGTCCGACTGACGGCAGGATGAACACTGAAGCTTTCTTT
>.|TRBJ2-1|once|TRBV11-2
CASSLDPSRNEQFF
TGTGCCAGCAGCTTAGACCCCTCTCGCAATGAGCAGTTCTTC
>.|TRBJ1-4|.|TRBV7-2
CASSLNRDEKLFF
TGTGCCAGCAGCTTAAACAGGGATGAAAAACTGTTTTTT
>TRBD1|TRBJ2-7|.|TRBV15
CATSRTGTAYEQYF
TGTGCCACCAGCAGAACTGGGACAGCCTACGAGCAGTACTTC
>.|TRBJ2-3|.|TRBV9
CASSVDVDTTDTQYF
TGTGCCAGCAGCGTAGACGTGGATACCACAGATACGCAGTATTTT